Listed here are 10 T cell receptor beta chains from one sample, sequenced in a study of blood T cell repertoires in COVID-19. Produced via immunoSEQ multiplex PCR; TCRdb's table is partial and in-frame only. The sample lists 200,000 to 300,000 clones; more than 75% were seen once. The sample comprised peripheral blood. The receptors derive from a woman in her fifties or sixties with COVID-19, enrolled during active disease.

The CDR3 coding sequence is TGTGCCAGCAGACACGGACGGGAGCTATGTTATGAGCAGTTCTTC. Its translation: CASRHGRELCYEQFF. V usage is TRBV6-4 and J usage is TRBJ2-1, with D possibly matching TRBD2 (6 bases). Per germline, CDR1 MRHNA and CDR2 SNTAGT. V dropped 6 bases and J dropped 8 bases, with 20 bases sitting between them. CDR3 length: 15 residues.

This sequence joins TRBV6-5 and TRBJ1-1; D remains ambiguous. The CDR3 contains 13 residues. Trimming took off 1 base at V and 3 bases at J, with 6 bases between the two ends. CDR1 is MNHEY, CDR2 SVGAGI, per germline. As DNA, the CDR3 is TGTGCCAGCAGTTACTACCGGGACACTGAAGCTTTCTTT. Residues: CASSYYRDTEAFF.

V usage is TRBV6-1 and J usage is TRBJ1-1; D not resolved. This CDR3 is built from 11 residues. V lost 3 bases and J 7 bases, leaving 6 bases between the germline ends. CDR1 and CDR2 (germline): MNHNS, SASEGT. The DNA for the CDR3 is TGTGCCAGCAGTGACGCACATGAAGCTTTCTTT. This translates into CASSDAHEAFF.

The chain is built from TRBV7-9 and TRBJ2-3, with 9 bases aligning to TRBD1. The junction had 9 bases not matched to a gene; V was cut back by 5 bases and J by 3 bases. This CDR3 contains 16 residues. Germline V gene data show CDR1 as SEHNR and CDR2 as FQNEAQ (reference sequence). This CDR3 is CASSPGDRVLTDTQYF. The CDR3 bases are TGTGCCAGCAGCCCGGGGGACAGGGTTTTAACAGATACGCAGTATTTT.

This rearrangement joins TRBV28 to TRBJ1-5; TRBD1 agrees at 7 bases. Losses at the gene ends were 5 bases for V and 6 bases for J; bases not matched to a gene: 10. Germline V gene sequence: CDR1 MDHEN, CDR2 SYDVKM. The CDR3 sequence is 15 residues long. The CDR3 DNA follows: TGTGCCAGCAGTCCCCGGACAGGAGAGCGTCAGCCCCAGCATTTT. Its translation: CASSPRTGERQPQHF.

The V call is TRBV5-1, the J call TRBJ2-1; 13 positions match TRBD2. J was trimmed by 4 bases and V by 3 bases; bases with no gene match: 1. Germline assignment: CDR1 SGHRS and CDR2 YFSETQ. This CDR3 spans 15 amino acids. Here the CDR3 reads CASSWGLAGYNEQFF. CDR3 DNA sequence: TGCGCCAGCAGCTGGGGACTAGCGGGATACAATGAGCAGTTCTTC.

The V call is TRBV9, the J call TRBJ1-6; TRBD1 agrees at 7 bases. The V and J ends lost 3 bases and 7 bases, in that order; junction bases with no gene match: 7. Germline-derived CDR1 and CDR2 are SGDLS and YYNGEE. The CDR3 loop spans 15 amino acids. The CDR3, as DNA: TGTGCCAGCAGCGCGGACAGGACGGGCAATTCACCCCTCCACTTT. It yields the protein CASSADRTGNSPLHF.

CDR3 residues: CASSAADRVGAKNIQYF. CDR3 bases: TGTGCCAGCAGCGCCGCTGACAGGGTGGGAGCCAAAAACATTCAGTACTTC. The chain uses TRBV28 and TRBJ2-4; TRBD1 matches 7 bases. Germline trimming cut 6 bases from V and 0 bases from J; bases unmatched to any gene: 11. In germline, CDR1 is MDHEN, CDR2 SYDVKM. CDR3 size: 17 residues.

This chain joins TRBV2 and TRBJ2-5; 9 bases are a match to TRBD2. CDR1 SNHLY and CDR2 FYNNEI come from the germline V gene. The CDR3 is made up of 15 amino acids. Trimming at V came to 2 bases and at J to 5 bases, leaving 6 bases not matched to a gene. The CDR3 DNA reads TGTGCCAGCAGTGAAAATAGCGGGAGAAGTGAGACCCAGTACTTC. It yields the protein CASSENSGRSETQYF.

This chain links TRBV12-2 with TRBJ2-2; the DNA was not compared with TRBD2, the D call given in the table. TRBV12-2 is described as a pseudogene. This CDR3 region has 17 residues. CDR3 nucleotide sequence: TGTGCAGAGGAGGGGACTAGCTCCCGAAAAGGGGCCGGGGAGCTGTTTTTT. The encoded protein is CAEEGTSSRKGAGELFF.